This T cell receptor (beta chain) appears in the sequencing data of a study of blood T cells in healthy people across ages. Notes on the study in general: Among T cells, TCR beta diversity per million cells dropped roughly linearly as age rose. Samples with more naive T cells showed higher observed beta diversity.

Germline V gene sequence: CDR1 DFQATT, CDR2 SNEGSKA (reference sequence). V was shortened by 4 bases and J by 2 bases, with 17 bases between the two germline ends. CDR3 length: 15 residues. A second about 7 to 11 cycle PCR used barcoded and J-beta primers. A template-switch adaptor with 12 random nucleotides tagged each cDNA molecule. TCRdb reprocessed the 5' RACE reads via MiXCR and lists one record per CDR3 protein. This sample has about 1.4 million distinct CDR3 sequences; around 55% occur once, and the top ten carry approximately 7%. About this clonotype: Its specificity is not known.

Sequenced: blood. The V and J genes are TRBV20-1 and TRBJ1-1, with D maybe TRBD1 (5 bases). The source is a young man in good health. The CDR3 here is CSANPPGPQNTEAFF. The CDR3 DNA reads TGCAGTGCTAACCCCCCGGGACCTCAAAACACTGAAGCTTTCTTT.